Listed here are 24 T cell receptor beta chains from one sample, sequenced in a study of cytomegalovirus exposure and HLA in healthy donors. With 60 Vbeta and 13 Jbeta primers, the PCR was carried out. This table comes from immunoSEQ multiplex PCR, and its TCRdb copy is limited to in-frame clones, with some not included. The table has some 120,000 clones, less than 85% seen once. Specimen: PBMCs. These receptors all come from a male donor in good health and CMV-seronegative.

The genes are TRBV5-1 and TRBJ2-7, with a tentative D call TRBD1 (6 bases). Trimming pared 0 bases from V and 4 bases from J, leaving 11 bases between. The CDR3 is 14 amino acids. Per the germline V gene, CDR1 is SGHRS and CDR2 is YFSETQ. Written as DNA, the CDR3 is TGCGCCAGCAGCTTGGTGTCAGGGGCTTACGAGCAGTACTTC. As protein: CASSLVSGAYEQYF.

This clone has only a few counts. The rearrangement uses TRBV30 and TRBJ2-7; tentatively, D is TRBD1 (5 bases). Trimming stripped 0 bases from V and 2 bases from J, with 14 bases between. The germline gives CDR1 GTSNPN, CDR2 SVGIG (reference sequence). There are 15 residues in the CDR3. DNA of the CDR3: TGTGCCTGGAGTGTAGACAGAACTCCAACCTACGAGCAGTACTTC. Translating gives CAWSVDRTPTYEQYF.

The chain has TRBV5-1 and TRBJ2-5; no clear D gene. The J call may be wrong; the DNA end is better matched by TRBJ2-7. The CDR3 spans 12 residues. Germline CDR1 reads SGHRS; CDR2 reads YFSETQ. As DNA, the CDR3 is TGCGCCAGCAGCTTGACAGACTACGAGCAGTACTTC. Translation: CASSLTDYEQYF.

The chain carries TRBV6-1 and TRBJ2-3, with D possibly matching TRBD1 (6 bases). The CDR3 loop spans 20 amino acids. From germline, CDR1 is MNHNS and CDR2 SASEGT. Trimming stripped 2 bases from V and 4 bases from J, with 28 bases between. The CDR3 DNA reads TGTGCCAGCAGTGAAAAGGGTGGTGGCAGGGGAGAAGTGAGCGCAGATACGCAGTATTTT. This codes for CASSEKGGGRGEVSADTQYF.

The chain joins TRBV6-5 to TRBJ1-1; 10 bases map to TRBD1. CDR1 MNHEY and CDR2 SVGAGI come from the germline V gene. The CDR3 length is 14 residues. Trimming took 7 bases from V and 4 from J; bases not matched to a gene: 6. As DNA, the CDR3 is TGTGCCAGCAAAAGACAGGGGGCGCCCACTGAAGCTTTCTTT. As protein: CASKRQGAPTEAFF.

This rearrangement joins TRBV7-9 to TRBJ1-4; the match to TRBD1 covers 8 bases. J was trimmed by 12 bases and V by 4 bases; bases with no gene match: 13. The germline gives CDR1 SEHNR, CDR2 FQNEAQ (reference sequence). This CDR3 region has 15 residues. CDR3 sequence: CASSSQGGQGLELFF. In DNA form, the CDR3 reads TGTGCCAGCAGCTCTCAGGGAGGACAGGGTCTCGAACTGTTTTTT.

The genes are TRBV18 and TRBJ2-7; the match to TRBD2 covers 8 bases. V trimming: 4 bases; J trimming: 0 bases; junction bases outside the gene matches: 11. CDR3 length equals 17 residues. In germline, CDR1 is KGHSH, CDR2 LQKENI. The chain's CDR3 is CASSQLPTSGSSYEQYF. CDR3 DNA sequence: TGTGCCAGCTCACAACTACCTACTAGCGGAAGCTCCTACGAGCAGTACTTC.

A word on this clone: Other DNA sequences from this sample encode an identical CDR3 as well. The rearrangement links TRBV4-3 to TRBJ2-3, with D tentatively TRBD2 (5 bases). The germline V gene has CDR1 LGHNA and CDR2 YSLEER. This CDR3 spans 14 amino acids. V was shortened by 0 bases and J by 6 bases, with 10 bases between the two germline ends. CDR3 bases: TGCGCCAGCAGCCAAGATCGGGGAGCCGATACGCAGTATTTT. This encodes CASSQDRGADTQYF.

CDR3 coding DNA: TGCGCCAGCAGCTTACAGGGGCTCTCTGGCTACACCTTC. This translates into CASSLQGLSGYTF. V and J are TRBV5-1 and TRBJ1-2; 7 bases match TRBD1. V lost 2 bases to trimming and J lost 7 bases; unmatched junction nucleotides: 5. The CDR3 loop spans 13 amino acids. Per the germline V gene, CDR1 is SGHRS and CDR2 is YFSETQ.

The chain couples TRBV29-1 to TRBJ1-3; D possibly corresponds to TRBD1 (6 bases). Germline V lookup: CDR1 SQVTM, CDR2 ANQGSEA. V was trimmed by 7 bases and J by 0 bases, leaving 19 bases between them. This CDR3 region has 16 residues. CDR3: CSASSSDRNSGNTIYF. DNA of the CDR3: TGCAGCGCCTCTAGCTCGGACAGAAACTCTGGAAACACCATATATTTT. Full variable domain (remainder filled in from reference TRBV29-1 and TRBJ1-3): SAVISQKPSRDICQRGTSLTIQCQVDSQVTMMFWYRQQPGQSLTLIATANQGSEATYESGFVIDKFPISRPNLTFSTLTVSNMSPEDSSIYLCSASSSDRNSGNTIYFGEGSWLTVV.

V and J are TRBV6-1 and TRBJ2-4, with a weak D call TRBD1 (6 bases). V lost 9 bases, J lost 3 bases, and 9 bases lay in between. The CDR3 has 12 amino acids. From germline, CDR1 is MNHNS and CDR2 SASEGT. CDR3 sequence reads: CASRDNKNIQYF. The DNA for the CDR3 is TGTGCCAGTCGGGACAACAAAAACATTCAGTACTTC.

The chain is built from TRBV6-6 and TRBJ2-7; 9 positions match TRBD1. The V gene's germline CDR1 is MNHNY and CDR2 SVGAGI (reference sequence). V was clipped by 6 bases and J by 13 bases; unmatched bases: 10. This CDR3 contains 12 residues. CDR3 amino acids: CASSQGGQGNYF. CDR3 bases: TGTGCCAGCAGCCAAGGGGGACAGGGAAATTACTTC.

This clone was recorded a few times. The chain uses TRBV9 and TRBJ2-3; maybe TRBD2 (6 bases). Germline V lookup: CDR1 SGDLS, CDR2 YYNGEE. The CDR3 extends over 15 amino acids. V dropped 0 bases and J dropped 7 bases, with 15 bases sitting between them. The CDR3 sequence is CASSVVEGPGHTQYF. CDR3 sequence (DNA): TGTGCCAGCAGCGTAGTGGAGGGCCCCGGCCATACGCAGTATTTT.

The V call is TRBV25-1, the J call TRBJ1-6, with D unclear. The V gene's germline CDR1 is MGHDK and CDR2 SYGVNS. This CDR3 is built from 15 residues. V was trimmed by 2 bases and J by 9 bases, leaving 14 bases between them. CDR3 sequence reads: CASSEGAGLFSPLHF. As DNA, the CDR3 is TGTGCCAGCAGTGAAGGTGCGGGGTTGTTTTCACCCCTCCACTTT.

The chain combines TRBV29-1 with TRBJ1-1; no clear D gene. Germline V gives CDR1 SQVTM, CDR2 ANQGSEA. The V end was cut by 3 bases, the J end by 7 bases, with 15 bases between. The CDR3 sequence is 13 residues long. The CDR3 loop is CSVDSRLSGEAFF. CDR3 nucleotide sequence: TGCAGCGTTGATAGTCGCCTTTCGGGTGAAGCTTTCTTT.

The chain recombines TRBV18 with TRBJ1-4; D is undetermined. Trimming shortened V by 9 bases and J by 2 bases, and 13 bases separated the two germline ends. CDR3 size: 14 residues. The germline V gene has CDR1 KGHSH and CDR2 LQKENI. CDR3 in DNA: TGTGCCAGTAGAACGGGAGGCACTAATGAAAAACTGTTTTTT. It codes for CASRTGGTNEKLFF. The whole variable domain, remainder taken from reference TRBV18 and TRBJ1-4, is NAGVMQNPRHLVRRRGQEARLRCSPMKGHSHVYWYRQLPEEGLKFMVYLQKENIIDESGMPKERFSAEFPKEGPSILRIQQVVRGDSAAYFCASRTGGTNEKLFFGSGTQLSVL.

The rearrangement uses TRBV19 and TRBJ2-2; D is undetermined. V shed 3 bases and J shed 4 bases, with 3 bases lying between them. CDR3 length equals 12 residues. Germline CDR1 is LNHDA and CDR2 is SQIVND (reference sequence). The CDR3 reads CASSIGTGELFF. The CDR3 DNA reads as TGTGCCAGTAGTATCGGCACCGGGGAGCTGTTTTTT. The full variable domain, rest sourced from reference TRBV19 and TRBJ2-2, is DGGITQSPKYLFRKEGQNVTLSCEQNLNHDAMYWYRQDPGQGLRLIYYSQIVNDFQKGDIAEGYSVSREKKESFPLTVTSAQKNPTAFYLCASSIGTGELFFGEGSRLTVL.

This clone has just one count. This chain links TRBV9 with TRBJ2-3, with TRBD1 matching 9 bases. J lost 3 bases, V lost 3 bases, and 8 bases had no gene match. The CDR3 is 16 amino acids. Germline CDR1 is SGDLS and CDR2 is YYNGEE. This chain's CDR3 is CASSGVGTGRTDTQYF. In DNA form, the CDR3 reads TGTGCCAGCAGCGGAGTAGGGACAGGGCGTACAGATACGCAGTATTTT. Filled out from reference TRBV9 and TRBJ2-3, the complete variable domain reads DSGVTQTPKHLITATGQRVTLRCSPRSGDLSVYWYQQSLDQGLQFLIQYYNGEERAKGNILERFSAQQFPDLHSELNLSSLELGDSALYFCASSGVGTGRTDTQYFGPGTRLTVL.

The chain links TRBV7-9 to TRBJ2-5, with D possibly being TRBD1 (6 bases). V lost 5 bases to trimming and J lost 0 bases, with 10 bases between them. This CDR3 has 14 residues. Germline V gene lookup returns CDR1 SEHNR and CDR2 FQNEAQ (reference sequence). CDR3 loop: CASSETGYQETQYF. CDR3 sequence (DNA): TGTGCCAGCAGCGAGACAGGTTACCAAGAGACCCAGTACTTC.

This chain links TRBV2 with TRBJ2-3, with D possibly TRBD1 on 6 matching bases. There are 14 residues in the CDR3. The germline V and J ends were trimmed by 4 bases and 2 bases, with 10 bases remaining between them. Looked up from germline, CDR1 is SNHLY and CDR2 is FYNNEI. CDR3 in amino acids: CASSVQGTTDTQYF. The CDR3 DNA is TGTGCCAGCAGTGTACAGGGTACCACAGATACGCAGTATTTT.

V and J are TRBV28 and TRBJ1-5, with unresolved D. Germline CDR1 reads MDHEN; CDR2 reads SYDVKM. This CDR3 contains 20 residues. The V end was cut by 3 bases, the J end by 2 bases, with 26 bases between. CDR3 sequence (DNA): TGTGCCAGCAGTTTCGGTCCCCTTGTTGGGGTGCAGGAGGGCAATCAGCCCCAGCATTTT. Amino acid sequence: CASSFGPLVGVQEGNQPQHF.

This clone was recorded once. This chain joins TRBV6-5 and TRBJ2-1; possibly TRBD2 for D (6 bases). Germline V gives CDR1 MNHEY, CDR2 SVGAGI. This CDR3 spans 11 amino acids. V was trimmed by 7 bases and J by 9 bases, leaving 10 bases between them. This CDR3 reads CASKMGGEQFF. The CDR3 DNA follows: TGTGCCAGCAAAATGGGGGGTGAGCAGTTCTTC.

In its sample, this clone was seen once. The chain combines TRBV6-1 with TRBJ1-4; D is perhaps TRBD1 (6 bases). The CDR3 spans 17 residues. Germline V gene lookup returns CDR1 MNHNS and CDR2 SASEGT. The ends were cut back, 2 bases at V and 5 bases at J, with 18 bases in the middle. The CDR3 bases are TGTGCCAGCAGTGAACAATTGAGGACAGCTTTGAATGAAAAACTGTTTTTT. As protein: CASSEQLRTALNEKLFF.

In regard to this clone: One end of the junction varies from germline; a read error may be responsible. This chain connects TRBV19 to TRBJ2-1; 7 bases align to TRBD2. Germline loops: CDR1 LNHDA, CDR2 SQIVND (reference sequence). The CDR3 totals 15 residues. This chain's CDR3 is CASSMGSRDYGGLVF. The CDR3 nucleotides are TGTGCCAGTAGTATGGGGAGCCGGGACTACGGGGGTTTGGTCTTC.